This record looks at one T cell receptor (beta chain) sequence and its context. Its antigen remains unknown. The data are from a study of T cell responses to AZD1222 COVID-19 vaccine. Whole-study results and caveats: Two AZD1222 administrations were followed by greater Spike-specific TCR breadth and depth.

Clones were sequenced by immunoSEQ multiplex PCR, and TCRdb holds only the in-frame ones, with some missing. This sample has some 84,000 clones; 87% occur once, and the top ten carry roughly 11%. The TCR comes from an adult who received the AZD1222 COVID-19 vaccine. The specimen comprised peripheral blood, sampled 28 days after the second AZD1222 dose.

CDR3 sequence (DNA): TGTGCCAGCAGCCCCGCCCTAGACGGGAGGAACACTGAAGCTTTCTTT. Amino acids: CASSPALDGRNTEAFF. The chain links TRBV3-1 (or the pseudogene TRBV3-2) to TRBJ1-1; no clear D. The CDR3 length is 16 residues. Germline V gives CDR1 LGHDT, CDR2 YNNKEL (reference sequence). The V and J ends lost 4 bases and 1 base respectively, with 16 bases between them.